This T cell receptor beta chain was sequenced for a study of OX40 agonist ivuxolimab in advanced cancers. Regarding the study in general: The costimulatory receptor OX40 (CD134) was targeted by ivuxolimab, a fully human IgG2 agonistic monoclonal antibody. Intravenous ivuxolimab was administered to patients every 2 weeks at six dose levels: 0.01, 0.1, 0.3, 1.5, 3 and 10 mg/kg. Among the approximately 50 dose-escalation patients, 19 had hepatocellular carcinoma, roughly 15 melanoma, 9 renal cell carcinoma and 9 head and neck cancer. A male proportion of roughly 80% and a mean age of around 60 years, ranging from about 20 to 79, were recorded for the dose-escalation cohort. Patients were allowed to have had prior anti-PD-1, anti-PD-L1 or anti-CTLA-4 therapy, and approximately 40% of the dose-escalation patients had been treated with checkpoint inhibitors. Partial responses occurred in three dose-escalation patients, of whom one had hepatocellular carcinoma and two had cutaneous melanoma. Peripheral TCRbeta sequencing was intended to test whether TCR sequence diversity was altered and clonal T-cell expansion was caused by ivuxolimab. The monotherapy dose-escalation portion (N ≈ 52 patients) of the phase I ivuxolimab trial is reported in the paper. Overall study results and their limits: Low levels of normalized T-cell clonal expansion were also shown by some nonresponding patients. After ivuxolimab, expanded clones were on average more numerous among CD8+ T cells than among CD4+ T cells. At doses of 0.1 to 3.0 mg/kg, clonal expansion of both CD4+ and CD8+ blood T cells was observed from baseline to week 6. In the 0.1-3.0 mg/kg groups, partial responders were among the patients with the lowest normalized peripheral clonal expansion, particularly in CD8+ T cells. Antigen specificity was not determined for the clonally expanded peripheral T cells.

As for this clone: The clone's antigen remains unknown. Per-base qualities were not stored, and no clone one base away is much larger.

The CDR3 starts with the cysteine, ends with the phenylalanine, and has 13 residues. Kept here is only the CDR3 DNA, which spans 39 bases and is read in frame from base 1. V has 4 bases trimmed and J has 4 bases trimmed; junction bases matching no gene number 6. The germline V gene encodes CDR1 GTSNPN and CDR2 SVGIG (reference sequence). Genomic DNA was extracted from sorted cells for sequencing of the TCRbeta CDR3 region. The immunoSEQ Assay was used for sequencing of TCRbeta CDR3 regions. Drawn from immuneACCESS, this table holds only the in-frame rearrangements with V and J called that TCRdb kept. Clones are partly lost; checked studies trace under half to an unresolved V gene and leave the rest unexplained. The sample table holds around 50,000 clones, of which 60% to 80% were seen once. The ten largest clonotypes hold roughly 7.9% of the sample. The trial excluded patients who had a history of autoimmune disease or were on systemic immunosuppression. In every dose cohort, peripheral blood was drawn for TCR sequencing at baseline, cycle 4 day 1, and cycle 7 day 1. The samples were drawn from a first-in-human, open-label, multicenter phase I dose-escalation trial of ivuxolimab. Adults with locally advanced or metastatic melanoma, renal cell, hepatocellular, or head and neck squamous cell carcinoma were enrolled in the trial. Before TCR sequencing, CD4+ and CD8+ T cells were separately sorted from peripheral blood.

The sequence joins TRBV30 to TRBJ1-1; 7 bases in between match TRBD1. Sequenced here: CD4+ or CD8+ T cells sorted from blood, sampled in a trial of the OX40 agonist ivuxolimab. The TCR comes from an adult with an advanced solid tumor such as melanoma, head and neck, liver or kidney cancer. The nucleotides read TGTGCCTGGACCGGGACAGCGCGCACTGAAGCTTTCTTT. Protein translation: CAWTGTARTEAFF.